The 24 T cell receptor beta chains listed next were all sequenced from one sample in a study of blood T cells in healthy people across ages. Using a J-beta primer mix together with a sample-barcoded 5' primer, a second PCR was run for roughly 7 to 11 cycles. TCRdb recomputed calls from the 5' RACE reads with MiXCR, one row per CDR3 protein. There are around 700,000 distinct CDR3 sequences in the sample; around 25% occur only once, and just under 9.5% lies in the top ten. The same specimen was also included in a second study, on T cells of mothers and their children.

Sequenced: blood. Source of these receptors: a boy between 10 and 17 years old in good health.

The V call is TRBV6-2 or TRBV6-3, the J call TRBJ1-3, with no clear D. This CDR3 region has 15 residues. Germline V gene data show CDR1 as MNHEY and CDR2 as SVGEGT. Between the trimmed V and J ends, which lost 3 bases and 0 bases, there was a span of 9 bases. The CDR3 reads CASSYVGSSGNTIYF. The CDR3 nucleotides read TGTGCCAGCAGTTATGTCGGGAGCTCTGGAAACACCATATATTTT.

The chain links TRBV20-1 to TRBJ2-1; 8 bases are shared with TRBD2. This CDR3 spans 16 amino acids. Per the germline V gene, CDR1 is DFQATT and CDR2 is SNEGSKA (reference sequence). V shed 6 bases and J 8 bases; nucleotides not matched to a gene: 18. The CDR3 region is CSARPWSKRESDEQFF. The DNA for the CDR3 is TGCAGTGCGCGCCCCTGGTCCAAGCGGGAGTCCGATGAGCAGTTCTTC.

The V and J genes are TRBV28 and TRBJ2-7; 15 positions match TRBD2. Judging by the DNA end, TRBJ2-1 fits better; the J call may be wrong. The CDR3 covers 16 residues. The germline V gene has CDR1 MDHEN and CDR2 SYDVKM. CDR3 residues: CASNLQGLAGGNEQFF. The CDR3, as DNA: TGTGCCAGTAACCTACAGGGACTAGCGGGAGGCAACGAGCAGTTCTTC.

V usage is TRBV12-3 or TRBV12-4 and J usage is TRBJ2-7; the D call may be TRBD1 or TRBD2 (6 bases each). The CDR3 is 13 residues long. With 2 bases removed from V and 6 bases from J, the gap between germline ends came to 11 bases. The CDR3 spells CASSLTRGGEQYF. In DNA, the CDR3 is TGTGCCAGCAGTTTAACCAGGGGAGGCGAGCAGTACTTC.

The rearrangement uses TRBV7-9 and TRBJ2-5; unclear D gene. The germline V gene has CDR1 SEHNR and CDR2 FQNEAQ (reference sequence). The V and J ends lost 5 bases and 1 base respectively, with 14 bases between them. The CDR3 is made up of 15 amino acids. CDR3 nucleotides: TGTGCCAGCAGCCTAAGCTATAACTTCCAAGAGACCCAGTACTTC. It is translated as CASSLSYNFQETQYF.

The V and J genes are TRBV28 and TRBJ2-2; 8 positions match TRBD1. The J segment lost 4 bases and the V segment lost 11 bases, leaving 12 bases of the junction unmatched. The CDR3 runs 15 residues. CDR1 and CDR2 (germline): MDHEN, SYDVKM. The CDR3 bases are TGTGCCGGCCGAGGGCAGGGGGCTGGCACCGGGGAGCTGTTTTTT. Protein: CAGRGQGAGTGELFF.

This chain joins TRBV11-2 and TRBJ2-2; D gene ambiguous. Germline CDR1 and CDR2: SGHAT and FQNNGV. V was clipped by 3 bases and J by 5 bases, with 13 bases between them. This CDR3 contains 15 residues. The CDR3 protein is CASSLGLKLTGELFF. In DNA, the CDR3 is TGTGCCAGCAGCTTGGGTCTTAAACTTACCGGGGAGCTGTTTTTT.

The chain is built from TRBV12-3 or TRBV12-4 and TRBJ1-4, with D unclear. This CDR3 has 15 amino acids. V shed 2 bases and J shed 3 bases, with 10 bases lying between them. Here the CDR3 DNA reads TGTGCCAGCAGTTTAATGGGCGCCGCTAATGAAAAACTGTTTTTT. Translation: CASSLMGAANEKLFF.

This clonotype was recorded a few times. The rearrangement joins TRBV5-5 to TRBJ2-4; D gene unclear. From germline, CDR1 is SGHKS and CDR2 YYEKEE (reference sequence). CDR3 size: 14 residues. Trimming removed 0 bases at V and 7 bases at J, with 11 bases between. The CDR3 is CASSLAGTANIQYF. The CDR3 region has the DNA TGTGCCAGCAGCTTGGCAGGTACAGCCAACATTCAGTACTTC.

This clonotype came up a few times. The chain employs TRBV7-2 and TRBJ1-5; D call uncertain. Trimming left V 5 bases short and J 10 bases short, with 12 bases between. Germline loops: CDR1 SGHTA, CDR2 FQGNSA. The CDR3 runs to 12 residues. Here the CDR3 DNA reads TGTGCCAGCAGCCCCCCCGGGGAACCCCAGCATTTT. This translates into CASSPPGEPQHF.

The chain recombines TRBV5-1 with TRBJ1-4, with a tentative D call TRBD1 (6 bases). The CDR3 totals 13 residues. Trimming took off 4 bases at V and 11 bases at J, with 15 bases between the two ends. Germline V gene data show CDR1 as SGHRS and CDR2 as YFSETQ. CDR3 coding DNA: TGCGCCAGCAGCCCGGACAGCGTGGGGAAACTGTTTTTT. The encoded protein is CASSPDSVGKLFF.

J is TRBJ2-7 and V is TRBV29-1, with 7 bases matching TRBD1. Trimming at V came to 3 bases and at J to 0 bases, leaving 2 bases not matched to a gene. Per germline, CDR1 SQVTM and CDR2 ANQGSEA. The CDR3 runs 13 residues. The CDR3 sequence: CSVDGDSSYEQYF. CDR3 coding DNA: TGCAGCGTTGATGGGGACAGCTCCTACGAGCAGTACTTC.

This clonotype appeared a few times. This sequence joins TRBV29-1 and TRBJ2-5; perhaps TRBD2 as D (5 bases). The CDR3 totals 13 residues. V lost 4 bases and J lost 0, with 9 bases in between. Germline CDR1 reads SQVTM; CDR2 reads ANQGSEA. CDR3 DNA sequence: TGCAGCGTTGTGGGGAGAAACCAAGAGACCCAGTACTTC. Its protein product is CSVVGRNQETQYF.

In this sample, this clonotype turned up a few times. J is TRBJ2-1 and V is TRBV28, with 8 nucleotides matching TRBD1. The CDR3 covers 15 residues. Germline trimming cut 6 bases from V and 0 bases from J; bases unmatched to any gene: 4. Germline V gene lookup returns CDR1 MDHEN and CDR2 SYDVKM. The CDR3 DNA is TGTGCCAGCAGCGCAGGGGGCTACTCCTACAATGAGCAGTTCTTC. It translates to CASSAGGYSYNEQFF.

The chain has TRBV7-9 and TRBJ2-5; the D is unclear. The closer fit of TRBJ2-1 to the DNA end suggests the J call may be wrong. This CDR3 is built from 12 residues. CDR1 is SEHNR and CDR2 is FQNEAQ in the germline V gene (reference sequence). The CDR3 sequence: CASSPLDYEQFF. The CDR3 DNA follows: TGTGCCAGCAGCCCCCTGGATTATGAGCAGTTCTTC.

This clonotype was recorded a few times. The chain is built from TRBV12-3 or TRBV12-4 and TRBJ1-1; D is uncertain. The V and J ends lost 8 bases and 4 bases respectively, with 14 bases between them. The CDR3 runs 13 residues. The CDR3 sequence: CASGPTLTTEAFF. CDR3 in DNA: TGTGCCAGCGGACCGACCCTTACCACTGAAGCTTTCTTT.

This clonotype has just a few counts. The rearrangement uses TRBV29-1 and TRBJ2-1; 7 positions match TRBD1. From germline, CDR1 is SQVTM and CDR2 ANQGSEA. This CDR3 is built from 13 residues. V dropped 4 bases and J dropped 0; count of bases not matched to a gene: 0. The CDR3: CSVAGGSYNEQFF. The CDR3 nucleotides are TGCAGCGTTGCAGGGGGCTCCTACAATGAGCAGTTCTTC.

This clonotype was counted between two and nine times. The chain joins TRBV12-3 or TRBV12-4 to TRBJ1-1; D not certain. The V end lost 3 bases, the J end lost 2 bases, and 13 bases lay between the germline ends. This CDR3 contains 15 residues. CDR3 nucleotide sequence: TGTGCCAGCAGTTTCGGGCCGAGGGAAAACACTGAAGCTTTCTTT. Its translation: CASSFGPRENTEAFF.

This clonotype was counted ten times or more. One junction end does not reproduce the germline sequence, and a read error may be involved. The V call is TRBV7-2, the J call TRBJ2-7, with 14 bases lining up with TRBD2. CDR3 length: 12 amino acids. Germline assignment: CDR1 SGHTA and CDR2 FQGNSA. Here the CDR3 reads CASSPRGLAGDF. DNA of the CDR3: TGTGCCAGCAGCCCTAGGGGACTAGCGGGAGACTTC.

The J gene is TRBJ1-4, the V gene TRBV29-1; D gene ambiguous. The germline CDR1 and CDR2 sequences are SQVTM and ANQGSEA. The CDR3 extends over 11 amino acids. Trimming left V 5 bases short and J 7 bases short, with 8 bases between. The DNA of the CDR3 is TGCAGCGTTCAAGCCGTTGAAAAACTGTTTTTT. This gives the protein CSVQAVEKLFF.

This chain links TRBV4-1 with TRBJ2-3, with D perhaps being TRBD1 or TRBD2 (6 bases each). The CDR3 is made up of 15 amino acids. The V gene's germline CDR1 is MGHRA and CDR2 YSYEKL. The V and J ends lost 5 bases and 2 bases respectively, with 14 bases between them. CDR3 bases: TGCGCCAGCAGCGCGGGACATCTATTCACAGATACGCAGTATTTT. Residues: CASSAGHLFTDTQYF.

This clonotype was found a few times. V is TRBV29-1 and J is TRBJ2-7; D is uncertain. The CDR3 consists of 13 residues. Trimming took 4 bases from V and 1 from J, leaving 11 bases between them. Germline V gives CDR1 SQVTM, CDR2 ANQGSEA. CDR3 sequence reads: CSVGAGDSYEQYF. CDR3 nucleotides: TGCAGCGTTGGTGCAGGAGATTCCTACGAGCAGTACTTC.

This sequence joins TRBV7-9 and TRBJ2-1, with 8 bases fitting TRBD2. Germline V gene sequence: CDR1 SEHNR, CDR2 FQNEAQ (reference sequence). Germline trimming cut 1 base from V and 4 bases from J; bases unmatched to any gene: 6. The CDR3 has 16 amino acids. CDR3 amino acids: CASSLVAAGAYNEQFF. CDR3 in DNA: TGTGCCAGCAGCTTAGTGGCAGCGGGGGCATACAATGAGCAGTTCTTC.

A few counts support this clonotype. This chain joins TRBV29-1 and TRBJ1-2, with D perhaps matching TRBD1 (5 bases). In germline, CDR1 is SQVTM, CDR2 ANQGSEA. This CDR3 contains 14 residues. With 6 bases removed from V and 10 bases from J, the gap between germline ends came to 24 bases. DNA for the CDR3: TGCAGCGTACCAGAGCAGGGCCTGGGGTACTCCTACACCTTC. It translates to CSVPEQGLGYSYTF. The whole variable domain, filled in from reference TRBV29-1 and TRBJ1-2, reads SAVISQKPSRDICQRGTSLTIQCQVDSQVTMMFWYRQQPGQSLTLIATANQGSEATYESGFVIDKFPISRPNLTFSTLTVSNMSPEDSSIYLCSVPEQGLGYSYTFGSGTRLTVV.